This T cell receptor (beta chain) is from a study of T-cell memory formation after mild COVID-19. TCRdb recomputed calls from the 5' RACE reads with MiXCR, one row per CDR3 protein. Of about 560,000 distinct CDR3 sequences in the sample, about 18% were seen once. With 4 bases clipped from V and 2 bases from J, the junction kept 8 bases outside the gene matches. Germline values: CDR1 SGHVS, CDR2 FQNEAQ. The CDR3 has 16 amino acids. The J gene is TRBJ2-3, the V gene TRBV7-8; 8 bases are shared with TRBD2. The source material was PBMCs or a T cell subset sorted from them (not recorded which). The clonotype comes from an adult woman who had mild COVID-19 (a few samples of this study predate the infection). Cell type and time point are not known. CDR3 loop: CASSSLVSGITDTQYF. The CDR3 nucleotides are TGTGCCAGCAGCTCCCTGGTTAGCGGGATCACAGATACGCAGTATTTT.